Listed below are T cell receptor beta chains from one sample, sequenced in a study of OX40 agonist ivuxolimab in advanced cancers. TCRdb's copy holds only in-frame clones and misses some; the assay was immunoSEQ multiplex PCR. The repertoire consists of 50,000 to 65,000 clones, with about four fifths occurring once and the leading ten covering roughly 5.2%. Sequences were derived from CD4+ or CD8+ T cells sorted from blood, sampled in a trial of the OX40 agonist ivuxolimab. All receptors derive from an adult with an advanced solid tumor such as melanoma, head and neck, liver or kidney cancer. Each CDR3 is given with its conserved first and last residue. The D gene is left open where the match is weak. Clone size is shown for a subset of rows, as once, few, many or a class of expanded clone.

J gene,D gene,CDR3 length,V gene,clone size,CDR3 DNA,CDR3 protein
TRBJ2-3,-,13,TRBV11-3,-,TGTGCCAGCAGCTTAGATCGATCTGATACGCAGTATTTT,CASSLDRSDTQYF
TRBJ2-7,TRBD1,14,TRBV14,-,TGTGCCAGCAGCCACGCGGGACAGGGTCTCGAGCAGTACTTC,CASSHAGQGLEQYF
TRBJ2-7,TRBD1,16,TRBV5-5,-,TGTGCCAGCAGCTTGGGACAGGGGCTACCATCCTACGAGCAGTACTTC,CASSLGQGLPSYEQYF
TRBJ1-1,TRBD1,15,TRBV2,-,TGTGCCAGCAGTGAAGACGCAGGGGGGAACACTGAAGCTTTCTTT,CASSEDAGGNTEAFF
TRBJ1-1,-,15,TRBV30,-,TGTGCCTGGAGTGTGGAGGGACTGAGGAACACTGAAGCTTTCTTT,CAWSVEGLRNTEAFF
TRBJ1-1,-,14,TRBV27,-,TGTGCCAGCAAGTATCACAGAGGGGTCACTGAAGCTTTCTTT,CASKYHRGVTEAFF
TRBJ2-5,TRBD2,16,TRBV5-1,few,TGCGCCAGCAGCTTAGCGGGGAACCATCTCCAAGAGACCCAGTACTTC,CASSLAGNHLQETQYF
TRBJ1-2,-,14,TRBV11-2,-,TGTGCCAGCAGCTACAGACTCCAGTTCTATGGCTACACCTTC,CASSYRLQFYGYTF
TRBJ2-1,TRBD2,16,TRBV5-1,-,TGCGCCAGCAGCTTGGTAGGCGGGAGAGGTTACAATGAGCAGTTCTTC,CASSLVGGRGYNEQFF
TRBJ2-2,-,17,TRBV11-3,-,TGTGCCAGCAGCCCCGGGATGTGGACAGTAAACACCGGGGAGCTGTTTTTT,CASSPGMWTVNTGELFF
TRBJ1-1,-,15,TRBV18,-,TGTGCCAGCTCACCACTGCGACCGGAGAACACTGAAGCTTTCTTT,CASSPLRPENTEAFF
TRBJ1-4,TRBD1,16,TRBV5-1,-,TGCGCCAGCAGCCCTGTGGGGCGGGACAGGGGTGAAAAACTGTTTTTT,CASSPVGRDRGEKLFF
TRBJ1-2,TRBD1,18,TRBV18,-,TGTGCCAGCTCGCTATATCTTCCGGGACAGGGAACAAACTATGGCTACACCTTC,CASSLYLPGQGTNYGYTF
TRBJ2-5,-,12,TRBV6-1,few,TGTGCCAGCAGTGATCTGGGTGTGACCCAGTACTTC,CASSDLGVTQYF
TRBJ1-4,-,14,TRBV25-1,-,TGTGCCAGCAGTGATGGGGGCCATGGTGAAAAACTGTTTTTT,CASSDGGHGEKLFF
TRBJ2-3,-,15,TRBV4-3,-,TGCGCCAGCAGCCAAGACGGCACGCTCACAGATACGCAGTATTTT,CASSQDGTLTDTQYF
TRBJ1-1,-,14,TRBV7-9,-,TGTGCCAGCAGCTTCAGTCATATTAACACTGAAGCTTTCTTT,CASSFSHINTEAFF